Sequencing of this TCR beta chain was carried out in a study of T cells in Graves' hyperthyroidism and ophthalmopathy. General study findings and limits: Most expanded thyroid clonotypes above 0.001 recurred in blood.

CDR1 and CDR2 from the germline V gene are SGHVT and SQSDAQ. The V gene lost 6 bases and the J gene lost 7 bases, with 19 bases spanning the gap. CDR3 length: 14 amino acids. No progression to ophthalmopathy during 18 months of follow-up defined stable disease. RNA transcripts provided the source from which TCR beta CDR3 regions were amplified. An initial round of RT-PCR targeting the TCR CDR3 relied on the HTBI primer set. Each CDR3 protein is one row after TCRdb ran MiXCR on the multiplex PCR reads. The table lists hundreds of thousands of distinct CDR3 sequences, 46% of them singletons. Concerning this clonotype itself: The antigen remains undetermined.

The sequence came from a woman younger than 35 with Graves' hyperthyroidism. The sequenced sample consisted of peripheral blood or thyroid tissue (not recorded which). The chain has TRBV7-4 and TRBJ2-7, with D tentatively TRBD2 (6 bases). Here the CDR3 reads CASRGRIRENEQYF. DNA for the CDR3: TGTGCCAGCAGGGGAAGGATACGGGAGAATGAGCAGTACTTC. The full variable domain, rest sourced from reference TRBV7-4 and TRBJ2-7, is GAGVSQSPRYKVAKRGRDVALRCDSISGHVTLYWYRQTLGQGSEVLTYSQSDAQRDKSGRPSGRFSAERPERSVSTLKIQRTEQGDSAVYLCASRGRIRENEQYFGPGTRLTVT.